This T cell receptor (beta chain) appears in the sequencing data of a study of cytomegalovirus exposure and HLA in healthy donors (dated by TCRdb to 2015 to 2018). Concerning the study at large: In an earlier analysis of around 540 of the donors, 276 Gb of sequence data and approximately 120 million unique TCR beta sequences from roughly 200 million T cells were reported. Around 300 gigabases of sequencing data and approximately 85 million unique TCR sequences were included in an early release covering about 700 HLA-typed donors. Of the 300 to 450 genotyped donors, 81% were placed in the genetic ancestry cluster associated with self-reported Caucasian donors. The study aimed to test whether cataloging public T cell receptors could reveal signatures of past pathogen exposure. Using immunosequencing, the study profiled T cell repertoires from 550 to 750 subjects and related those repertoires to cytomegalovirus serostatus. Along with the roughly 670-subject first cohort, a separate validation cohort of over 90 different subjects was used. High-throughput TCR immunosequencing, statistical association of individual TCRs with disease status, and machine learning were combined to predict cytomegalovirus infection status. In a later analysis, previously published TCR beta repertoires from 550 to 700 donors were re-analyzed and high-resolution HLA genotyping was added so that TCR occurrence patterns could be studied. The later analysis used no new phenotypic data to find candidate immune exposures, relying instead on TCR beta sequences and their occurrence across donors. An earlier analysis of some 500 of the donors applied high-throughput TCR beta sequencing to assess whether each TCR beta V gene segment acted as functional or pseudogenic. Donor age, sex, ethnicity and CMV serostatus were compiled alongside the repertoire data. Genome-wide SNP genotypes for about 60% of the roughly 670 donors were used in a later genetic analysis, which treated that subset as a discovery cohort. Every repertoire in the discovery cohort had been generated on one and the same sequencing platform. HLA typing covered class I and class II loci at four-digit resolution. Typing coverage varied by locus: 629-630 donors for A, B, C, DRB1 and DQB1; about 520 for DQA1; about 590 for DPA1; 450 to 480 for DPB1. About five DR-DQ haplotypes were treated as single units for association and clustering because of strong linkage in the cohort. Among about 390 genotyped donors of the cohort, an average of roughly 240,000 unique TCR beta nucleotide sequences were sequenced per donor, roughly 20% of them non-productive.

The library was built by means of the immunoSEQ multiplex PCR assay. For the multiplex PCR, a mixture combining 60 forward primers for TCR Vbeta segments and 13 reverse primers for TCR Jbeta segments was used. The CDR3 region of rearranged TCR beta genes was amplified from genomic DNA with a multiplex PCR assay. The amplified TCR beta libraries were sequenced on the Illumina HiSeq System as 87-base-pair reads. On the authors' methods: A later analysis tallied around 80 million unique TCR beta chains across the 660 or so repertoires, and some 12 million of those chains were shared by two or more donors. To remove PCR and sequencing errors, raw reads were error-corrected and collapsed into unique sequences using a nearest-neighbor algorithm that merged closely related sequences. Alignment of CDR3 sequences to IMGT reference sequences was used to assign V, D and J gene segments. Each retained sequence needed at least a six-nucleotide match to both a V gene segment and a J gene segment. Rearrangements were classified as productive when the CDR3 lacked stop codons and remained in frame with V and J, and all other rearrangements were classified as non-productive. CDR3 was defined according to IMGT convention as the region running from the second conserved V-encoded cysteine to the conserved J-encoded phenylalanine. Sequences without an unambiguous match to a single V gene segment were excluded from the earlier analysis of approximately 560 of the donors. An earlier analysis of under 750 of the donors called V segments functional above 56.7% productive rearrangements and segregating when the between-donor standard deviation exceeded 5%. A statistical classification framework was built for diagnosing cytomegalovirus status from the catalog of TCR beta chain sequences. In a later analysis, TCR nucleotide sequences were compared against IMGT/GENE-DB human TR gene sequences so that V and J genes could be assigned. A later analysis assigned CDR3 sequences and most-parsimonious VDJ recombination scenarios with the TCRdist pipeline. In a later analysis, each TCR beta chain was defined by its CDR3 amino acid sequence together with its V-gene family, and reads without a unique V-gene family were excluded. In a later analysis, 450 to 600 highly shared, low-generation-probability nucleotide sequences were removed to address suspected cross-contamination and a sequencing artifact. For each public chain, a later analysis derived a clonal expansion index from normalized ranks of inferred template counts within each repertoire. A later analysis computed generation probabilities with a VDJ recombination model fitted to out-of-frame rearrangements, and checked the results against IGoR. In a later analysis, hypergeometric tests were used to score TCR-TCR, TCR-HLA and TCR-CMV co-occurrence, with a repertoire-size bias correction applied to TCR pairs. False discovery rates were estimated in a later analysis by permuting HLA or CMV assignments 20 times. In a later analysis, co-occurring TCRs were grouped with DBSCAN, and TCRdist sequence similarity was added when clustering was performed within HLA-allele-positive subsets. Co-occurrence clustering excluded repertoires with fewer than 30,000 or more than 120,000 public chains, plus five with anomalous nucleotide sharing. TCRdb mirrors the immuneACCESS table, restricted to in-frame sequences. Some clones are absent from its copies; in checked studies, under half trace to an unresolved V gene, and the reason for the others is unknown. V, J and clone size reflect that table, while D and trimming were determined from the DNA. The sample table shows roughly 190,000 clones, and about four fifths are seen once. The top ten hold over 4% of the sample.

The CDR3 measures 15 amino acids from cysteine to phenylalanine. The only DNA kept is the CDR3, 45 bases in frame from the first base. Looking up the germline V gene yields CDR1 SGHTA and CDR2 FQGTGA. Between the V and J ends, shortened by 2 bases and 2 bases respectively, the junction contains 10 bases. The paper as a whole reports these results and caveats: Because HLA typing was missing for some donors at each locus, association tests included only the typed subset. CMV serostatus was the only immune exposure information available for the cohort. A few of the identified cytomegalovirus-associated TCR beta chains were confirmed in vitro to be specific for cytomegalovirus antigens. Sequencing depth was assumed to be roughly uniform across donors in the presence/absence analyses, though that assumption may not hold. When HLA alleles, especially DR and DQ, strongly co-occurred, TCR associations were difficult to assign to individual alleles. Most CMV-associated TCR beta chains appeared to be HLA-restricted in a later analysis, and the HLA associations seemed to be driven largely by CMV exposure. According to a later analysis, TCR association rates differed among HLA loci, with DRB1 alleles showing the most associated TCRs and HLA-C alleles showing the fewest. An association between a missense DCLRE1C variant and V-gene and J-gene trimming of TCR beta chains was found in a later genetic analysis and replicated in an independent cohort. Linkage disequilibrium might explain the correlated functional status among segregating V segments, but an unknown experimental factor could not be ruled out. A later analysis reported that several top co-occurrence clusters appeared linked to parvovirus B19, influenza, CMV and Epstein-Barr virus. While some public TCRs were present in many individuals, most TCR sequences turned up only very rarely across donors. Some IMGT-functional V segments, including TRBV6-2 and TRBV6-3, could not be told apart with the 87-base-pair reads, so those segments were excluded. Because counts were too low, seventeen rarely observed V segments, including chromosome 9 orphons, were left out of the earlier analysis of 500 to 650 of the donors. The cohort was sequenced for TCR beta chains only, and without alpha or paired-chain data the features that could be detected were limited. A later genetic analysis reported fewer N-insertions in productive TCRs among donors in an Asian-associated ancestry cluster than the roughly 700-donor mean. A further reported finding was that TCR beta sequences accurately predicted the HLA-A and HLA-B alleles for most subjects in the first cohort. Compared with equally common non-associated chains, HLA-associated TCR beta chains in a later analysis were more clonally expanded and had lower generation probabilities. The study gave a list of about 150 TCR beta chains associated with cytomegalovirus. In both the original and validation cohorts, the classifier was reported to diagnose cytomegalovirus status with high specificity and sensitivity. Broadly in line with IMGT annotations, most TCR beta V segments showed up in productive rearrangements about 87% or about 30% of the time in an earlier analysis of roughly 590 of the donors. In a later analysis, over 15,000 TCR beta sequences were associated with specific HLA alleles at a false discovery rate of 0.05. It was suggested by the authors that the approach could potentially be generalized to other disease states and immunological phenotypes. A cluster of highly shared sequence variants was judged likely to be a technical artifact of the sequencing pipeline.

Only one count was recorded for this clone. Which antigen it targets is not known. No quality values exist for individual bases; no much larger clone is one base distant. The cohort comprised several hundred healthy bone marrow donors. All cohort members were sampled while nominally healthy, although unrecorded immune exposures were likely present. The donor tested CMV seropositive and was one of the 289 seropositive cohort members. Each donor provided a peripheral blood sample, and peripheral blood mononuclear cells were used for TCR beta sequencing. Genomic DNA extraction from the blood cell samples was performed with the Qiagen DNeasy Blood Extraction Kit.

Sequencing used PBMCs. The TCR was taken from a man aged 25-45 years in good health and CMV-seropositive. The receptor chain draws on TRBV7-3 and TRBJ2-1, and TRBD2 may be the D gene, going by 6 matching bases. The DNA sequence is TGTGCCAGCAGCTTAGGGGGGAGCCCCTACAATGAGCAGTTCTTC. This encodes CASSLGGSPYNEQFF. Full variable domain (CDR3 extended with the reference TRBV7-3 and TRBJ2-1 proteins): GAGVSQTPSNKVTEKGKYVELRCDPISGHTALYWYRQSLGQGPEFLIYFQGTGAADDSGLPNDRFFAVRPEGSVSTLKIQRTERGDSAVYLCASSLGGSPYNEQFFGPGTRLTVL.